The present T cell receptor (beta chain) was sequenced within a study of blood T cells in healthy people across ages. Study outcomes and limitations: Since the PBMCs were unsorted, naive and antigen-experienced cells could not be conclusively compared.

PCR was performed a second time for 7 to 11 cycles using a sample-barcoded 5' primer and a J-beta primer mix. Each CDR3 protein gets one entry after TCRdb re-called the 5' RACE reads with MiXCR. The sample includes over 600,000 distinct CDR3 sequences, 45% to 70% seen only once; the top ten take about a quarter. A remark on this clonotype: Its antigen is not identified.

CDR1 SGHRS and CDR2 YFSETQ come from the germline V gene. Losses at the gene ends were 4 bases for V and 11 bases for J; bases not matched to a gene: 17. There are 15 residues in the CDR3. Healthy Russian Caucasian donors spanned ages about 6 to 100 years. Around 10 milliliters of peripheral blood were drawn from each donor. J is TRBJ2-5 and V is TRBV5-1; 7 positions match TRBD1. The sequenced material came from blood. The clonotype originates from a middle-aged man in good health. CDR3 protein: CASSPDRPSYNEQYF. The DNA for the CDR3 is TGCGCCAGCAGCCCGGACAGGCCCTCCTACAATGAGCAGTACTTC. Full variable domain (missing parts from reference TRBV5-1 and TRBJ2-5): KAGVTQTPRYLIKTRGQQVTLSCSPISGHRSVSWYQQTPGQGLQFLFEYFSETQRNKGNFPGRFSGRQFSNSRSEMNVSTLELGDSALYLCASSPDRPSYNEQYFGPGTRLLVL.